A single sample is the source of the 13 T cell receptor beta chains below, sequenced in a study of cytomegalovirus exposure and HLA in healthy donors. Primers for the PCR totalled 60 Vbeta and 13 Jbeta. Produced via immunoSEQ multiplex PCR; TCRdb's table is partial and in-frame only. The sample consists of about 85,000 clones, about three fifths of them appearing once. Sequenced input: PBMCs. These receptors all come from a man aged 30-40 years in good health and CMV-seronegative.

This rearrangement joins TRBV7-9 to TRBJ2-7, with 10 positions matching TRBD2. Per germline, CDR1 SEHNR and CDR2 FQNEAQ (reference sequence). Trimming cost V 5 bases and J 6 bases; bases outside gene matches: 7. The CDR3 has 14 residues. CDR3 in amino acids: CASSPLAGASEQYF. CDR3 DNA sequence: TGTGCCAGCAGCCCCCTAGCGGGGGCATCCGAGCAGTACTTC. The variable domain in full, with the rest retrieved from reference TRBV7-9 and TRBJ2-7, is DTGVSQNPRHKITKRGQNVTFRCDPISEHNRLYWYRQTLGQGPEFLTYFQNEAQLEKSRLLSDRFSAERPKGSFSTLEIQRTEQGDSAMYLCASSPLAGASEQYFGPGTRLTVT.

CDR3 DNA sequence: TGCGCCAGCAGCGCCACTGCCCCCTACGAGCAGTACTTC. This gives the protein CASSATAPYEQYF. The V and J genes are TRBV5-1 and TRBJ2-7; D is uncertain. V lost 4 bases, J lost 2 bases, and 10 bases lay in between. This CDR3 has 13 amino acids. The germline gives CDR1 SGHRS, CDR2 YFSETQ.

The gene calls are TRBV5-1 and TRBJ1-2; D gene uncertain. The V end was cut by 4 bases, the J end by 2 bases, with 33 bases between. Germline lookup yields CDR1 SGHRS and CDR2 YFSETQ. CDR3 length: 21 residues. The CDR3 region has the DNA TGCGCCAGCAGCCCTCGGGGTCTGACCAGGAACGCAGATCGGCAAAACTATGGCTACACCTTC. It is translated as CASSPRGLTRNADRQNYGYTF. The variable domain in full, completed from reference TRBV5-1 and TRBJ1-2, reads KAGVTQTPRYLIKTRGQQVTLSCSPISGHRSVSWYQQTPGQGLQFLFEYFSETQRNKGNFPGRFSGRQFSNSRSEMNVSTLELGDSALYLCASSPRGLTRNADRQNYGYTFGSGTRLTVV.

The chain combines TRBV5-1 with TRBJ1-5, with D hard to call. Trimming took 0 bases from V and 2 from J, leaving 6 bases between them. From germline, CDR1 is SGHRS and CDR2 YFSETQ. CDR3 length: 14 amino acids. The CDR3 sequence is CASSLDVGNQPQHF. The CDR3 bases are TGCGCCAGCAGCTTGGATGTCGGCAATCAGCCCCAGCATTTT.

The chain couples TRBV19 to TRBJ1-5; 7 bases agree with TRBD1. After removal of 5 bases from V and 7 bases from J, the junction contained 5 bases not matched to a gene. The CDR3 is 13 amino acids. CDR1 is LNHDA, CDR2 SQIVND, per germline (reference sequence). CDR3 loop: CASSRTGEQPQHF. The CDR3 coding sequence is TGTGCCAGTAGTCGCACAGGGGAGCAGCCCCAGCATTTT.

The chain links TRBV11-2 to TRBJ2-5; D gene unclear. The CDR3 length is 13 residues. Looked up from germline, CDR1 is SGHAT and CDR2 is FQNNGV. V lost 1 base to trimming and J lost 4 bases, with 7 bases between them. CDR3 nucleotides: TGTGCCAGCAGCTTAGCCGGGTCAGAGACCCAGTACTTC. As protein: CASSLAGSETQYF.

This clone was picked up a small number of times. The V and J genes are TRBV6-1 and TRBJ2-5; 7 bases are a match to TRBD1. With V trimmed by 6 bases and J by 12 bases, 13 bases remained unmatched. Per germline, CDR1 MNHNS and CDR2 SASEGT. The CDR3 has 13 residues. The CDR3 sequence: CASSTETTGPKYF. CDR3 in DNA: TGTGCCAGCAGCACAGAGACGACAGGGCCCAAGTACTTC.

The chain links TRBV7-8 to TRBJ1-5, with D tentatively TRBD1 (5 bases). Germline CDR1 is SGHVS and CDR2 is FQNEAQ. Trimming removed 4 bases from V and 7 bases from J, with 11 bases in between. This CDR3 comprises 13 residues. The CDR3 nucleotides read TGTGCCAGCAGCTACGAACAGGAGCAGCCCCAGCATTTT. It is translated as CASSYEQEQPQHF.

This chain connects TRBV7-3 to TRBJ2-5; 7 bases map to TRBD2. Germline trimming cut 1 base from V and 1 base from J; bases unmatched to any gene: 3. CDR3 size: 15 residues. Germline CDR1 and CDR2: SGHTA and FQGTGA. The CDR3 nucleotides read TGTGCCAGCAGCTTAAGCGGGAGCTTCCAAGAGACCCAGTACTTC. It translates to CASSLSGSFQETQYF.

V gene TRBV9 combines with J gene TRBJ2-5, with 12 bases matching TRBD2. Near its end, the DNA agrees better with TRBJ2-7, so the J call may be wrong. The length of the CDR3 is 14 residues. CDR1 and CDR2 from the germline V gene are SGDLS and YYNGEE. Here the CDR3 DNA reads TGTGCCAGCTCAATGGCTAGCGGGAGGGACGAGCAGTACTTC. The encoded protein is CASSMASGRDEQYF.

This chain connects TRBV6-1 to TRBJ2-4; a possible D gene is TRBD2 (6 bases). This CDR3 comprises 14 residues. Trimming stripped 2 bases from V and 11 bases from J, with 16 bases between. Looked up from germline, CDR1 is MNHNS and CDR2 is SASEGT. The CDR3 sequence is CASSEFGGLAVQYF. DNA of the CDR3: TGTGCCAGCAGTGAATTTGGGGGACTGGCCGTTCAGTACTTC.

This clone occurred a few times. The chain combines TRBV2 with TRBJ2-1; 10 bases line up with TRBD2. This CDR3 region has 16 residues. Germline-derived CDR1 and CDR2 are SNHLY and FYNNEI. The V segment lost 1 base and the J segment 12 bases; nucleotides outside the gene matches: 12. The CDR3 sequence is CASSEVGASGSAVQFF. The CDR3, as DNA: TGTGCCAGCAGTGAAGTAGGGGCTAGCGGGAGTGCGGTGCAGTTCTTC.

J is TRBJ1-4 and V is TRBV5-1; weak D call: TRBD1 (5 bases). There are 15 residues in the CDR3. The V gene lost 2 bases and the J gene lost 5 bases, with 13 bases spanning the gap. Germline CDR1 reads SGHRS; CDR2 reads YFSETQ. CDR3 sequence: CASSFQGGMNEKLFF. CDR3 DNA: TGCGCCAGCAGCTTTCAGGGAGGGATGAATGAAAAACTGTTTTTT. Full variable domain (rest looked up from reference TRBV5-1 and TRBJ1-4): KAGVTQTPRYLIKTRGQQVTLSCSPISGHRSVSWYQQTPGQGLQFLFEYFSETQRNKGNFPGRFSGRQFSNSRSEMNVSTLELGDSALYLCASSFQGGMNEKLFFGSGTQLSVL.